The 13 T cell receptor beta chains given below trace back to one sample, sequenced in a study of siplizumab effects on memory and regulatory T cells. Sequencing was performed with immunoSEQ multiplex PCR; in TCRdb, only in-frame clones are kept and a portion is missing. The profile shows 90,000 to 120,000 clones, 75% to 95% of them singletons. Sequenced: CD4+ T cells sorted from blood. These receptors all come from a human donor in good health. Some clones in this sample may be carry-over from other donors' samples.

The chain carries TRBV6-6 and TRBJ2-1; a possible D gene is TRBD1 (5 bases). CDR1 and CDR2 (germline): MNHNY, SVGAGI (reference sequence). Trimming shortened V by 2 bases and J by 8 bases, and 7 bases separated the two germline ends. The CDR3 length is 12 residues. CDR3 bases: TGTGCCAGCAGTTACGTAGGGGATGAGCAGTTCTTC. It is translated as CASSYVGDEQFF.

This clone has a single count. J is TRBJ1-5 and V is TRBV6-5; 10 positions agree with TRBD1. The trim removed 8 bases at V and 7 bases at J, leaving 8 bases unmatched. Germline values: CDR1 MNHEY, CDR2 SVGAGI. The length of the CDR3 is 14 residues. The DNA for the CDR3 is TGTGCCAGCTTGGGGGACAGGGGAAAGCAGCCCCAGCATTTT. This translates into CASLGDRGKQPQHF.

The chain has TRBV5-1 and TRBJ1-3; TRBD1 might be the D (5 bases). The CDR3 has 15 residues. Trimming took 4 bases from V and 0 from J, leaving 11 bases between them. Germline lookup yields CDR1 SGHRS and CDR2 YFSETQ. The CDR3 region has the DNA TGCGCCAGCAGCGCGGACAATTACTCTGGAAACACCATATATTTT. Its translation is CASSADNYSGNTIYF.

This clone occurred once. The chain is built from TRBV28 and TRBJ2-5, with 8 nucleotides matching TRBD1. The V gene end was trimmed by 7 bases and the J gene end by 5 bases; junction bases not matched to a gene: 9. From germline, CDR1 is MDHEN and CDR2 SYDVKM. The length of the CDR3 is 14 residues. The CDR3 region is CASIQGALGETQYF. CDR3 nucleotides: TGTGCCAGCATTCAGGGGGCTCTGGGGGAGACCCAGTACTTC.

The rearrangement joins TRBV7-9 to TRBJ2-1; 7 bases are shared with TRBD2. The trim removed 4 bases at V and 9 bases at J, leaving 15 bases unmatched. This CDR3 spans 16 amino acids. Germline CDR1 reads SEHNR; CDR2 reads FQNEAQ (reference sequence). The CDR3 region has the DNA TGTGCCAGCAGCTCCCCCCGGGGTCTAGCGGTCGGTGAGCAGTTCTTC. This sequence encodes CASSSPRGLAVGEQFF. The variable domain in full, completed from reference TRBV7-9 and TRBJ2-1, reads DTGVSQNPRHKITKRGQNVTFRCDPISEHNRLYWYRQTLGQGPEFLTYFQNEAQLEKSRLLSDRFSAERPKGSFSTLEIQRTEQGDSAMYLCASSSPRGLAVGEQFFGPGTRLTVL.

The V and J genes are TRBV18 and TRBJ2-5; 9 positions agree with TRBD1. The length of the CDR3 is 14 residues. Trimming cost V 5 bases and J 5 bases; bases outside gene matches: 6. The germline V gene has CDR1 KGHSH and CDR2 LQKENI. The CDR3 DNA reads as TGTGCCAGCTCAGCACAGGGGGCCCGGGAGACCCAGTACTTC. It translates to CASSAQGARETQYF.

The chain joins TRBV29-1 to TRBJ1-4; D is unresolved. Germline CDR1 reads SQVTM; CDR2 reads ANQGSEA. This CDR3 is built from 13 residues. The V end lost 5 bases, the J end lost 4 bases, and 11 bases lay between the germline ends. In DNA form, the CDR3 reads TGCAGCGTTATTACAGCGAGTAATGAAAAACTGTTTTTT. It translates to CSVITASNEKLFF.

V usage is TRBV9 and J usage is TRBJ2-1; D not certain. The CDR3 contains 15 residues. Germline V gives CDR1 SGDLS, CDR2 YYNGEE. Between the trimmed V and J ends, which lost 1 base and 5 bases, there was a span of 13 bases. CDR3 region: CASSVLGTNHNEQFF. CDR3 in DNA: TGTGCCAGCAGCGTATTAGGAACTAACCACAATGAGCAGTTCTTC.

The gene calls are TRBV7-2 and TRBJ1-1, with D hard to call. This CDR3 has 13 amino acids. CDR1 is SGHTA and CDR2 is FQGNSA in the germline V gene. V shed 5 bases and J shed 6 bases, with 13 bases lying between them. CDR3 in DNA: TGTGCCAGCAGCCGCGGTCAGTTCTCTGAAGCTTTCTTT. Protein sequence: CASSRGQFSEAFF.

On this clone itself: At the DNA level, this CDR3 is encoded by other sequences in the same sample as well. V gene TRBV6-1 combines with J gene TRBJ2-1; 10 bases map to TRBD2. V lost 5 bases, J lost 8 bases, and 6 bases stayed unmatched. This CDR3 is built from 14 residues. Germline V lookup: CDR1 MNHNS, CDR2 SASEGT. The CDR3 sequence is CASSLAGVVDEQFF. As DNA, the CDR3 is TGTGCCAGCAGTCTAGCGGGAGTTGTTGATGAGCAGTTCTTC.

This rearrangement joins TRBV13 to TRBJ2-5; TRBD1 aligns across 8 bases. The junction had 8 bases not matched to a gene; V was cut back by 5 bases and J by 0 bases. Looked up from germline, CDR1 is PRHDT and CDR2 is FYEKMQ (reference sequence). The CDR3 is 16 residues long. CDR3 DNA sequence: TGTGCCAGCAGCCACGCCCAGGGGGCGTACCAAGAGACCCAGTACTTC. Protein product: CASSHAQGAYQETQYF.

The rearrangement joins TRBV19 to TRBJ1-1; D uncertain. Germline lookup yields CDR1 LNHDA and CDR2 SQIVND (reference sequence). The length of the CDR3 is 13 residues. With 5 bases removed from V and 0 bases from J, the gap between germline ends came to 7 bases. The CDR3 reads CASSLNVNTEAFF. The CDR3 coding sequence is TGTGCCAGTAGTCTAAACGTGAACACTGAAGCTTTCTTT.

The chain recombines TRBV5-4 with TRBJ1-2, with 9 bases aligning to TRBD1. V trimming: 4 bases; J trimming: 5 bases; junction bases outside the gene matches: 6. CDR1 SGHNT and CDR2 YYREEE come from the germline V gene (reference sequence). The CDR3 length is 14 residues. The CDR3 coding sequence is TGTGCCAGCAGCCCCTGGACAGGGGAGTATGGCTACACCTTC. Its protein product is CASSPWTGEYGYTF.